The T cell receptor (beta chain) described here comes from a study of regulatory T cells in long-lasting Graves disease. The study, taken as a whole, reports: Lower TCR diversity was seen in persistent Graves' patients than in newly diagnosed ones. Possibly, too few samples lowered accuracy.

To make TCR beta libraries, researchers used iRepertoire HTBI primers and Arm-PCR of CDR3 regions. One entry per CDR3 protein, called by TCRdb with MiXCR from the multiplex PCR reads. The profile shows about 470,000 distinct CDR3 sequences, around 20% of them singletons. Time point in this sample: persistent/refractory GD, antithyroid drugs over 5 years with positive TRAb. From PBMCs, RNA was extracted and then used to make the TCR library. Patients came through an endocrinology department, and that department was in Xi'an, China. The sample holds a few counts of this clonotype. Antigen specificity is unknown. This TCR was sampled from a female donor with Graves disease. The sample consisted of peripheral blood mononuclear cells (PBMCs), taken when the disease was refractory, from a patient treated with antithyroid drugs.

This chain's CDR3 is CASSSSVGYEQYF. DNA for the CDR3: TGTGCCAGCAGCTCCAGCGTGGGCTACGAGCAGTACTTC. The chain is built from TRBV7-6 and TRBJ2-7, with D uncertain. Germline loops: CDR1 SGHVS, CDR2 FNYEAQ. Trimming stripped 4 bases from V and 3 bases from J, with 10 bases between. The CDR3 is made up of 13 amino acids.